This TCR beta chain is drawn from a study of cytomegalovirus exposure and HLA in healthy donors (dated by TCRdb to about 2017). Regarding the study in general: An earlier analysis of several hundred of the donors reported approximately 270 Gb of sequence data and 117 million unique TCR beta sequences from 150 million to 200 million T cells. An early release that covered about 600 HLA-typed donors contained approximately 300 gigabases of sequencing data and 75 million to 100 million unique TCR sequences. The genetic ancestry cluster associated with self-reported Caucasian donors included about 84% of the roughly 380 genotyped donors. The study aimed to test whether cataloging public T cell receptors could reveal signatures of past pathogen exposure. Using immunosequencing, the study profiled T cell repertoires from 550 to 750 subjects and related those repertoires to cytomegalovirus serostatus. In addition to the first cohort of approximately 650 subjects, a separate validation cohort of some 120 different subjects was used. High-throughput TCR immunosequencing, statistical association of individual TCRs with disease status, and machine learning were combined to predict cytomegalovirus infection status. In a later analysis, previously published TCR beta repertoires from 600 to 850 donors were re-analyzed and high-resolution HLA genotyping was added so that TCR occurrence patterns could be studied. Rather than using new phenotypic data, the later analysis identified candidate immune exposures from TCR beta sequences and from how often those sequences occurred across donors. To decide whether each TCR beta V gene segment behaved as functional or pseudogenic, an earlier analysis of over 500 of the donors relied on high-throughput TCR beta sequencing. Donor age, sex, ethnicity and CMV serostatus were collected together with the repertoire data. Genome-wide SNP genotypes for about three fifths of the roughly 700 donors were used in a later genetic analysis, which treated that subset as a discovery cohort. Every discovery cohort repertoire had been produced on one sequencing platform. HLA typing covered class I and class II loci at four-digit resolution. The number of typed donors differed by locus: about 620-640 for A, B, C, DRB1 and DQB1; 500 to 550 for DQA1; 606 for DPA1; and 400 to 480 for DPB1. Because of strong linkage in the cohort, four or five DR-DQ haplotypes were treated as single units for association and clustering. Among roughly 370 genotyped donors of the cohort, an average of about 240,000 unique TCR beta nucleotide sequences were sequenced per donor, roughly 20% of them non-productive.

The cohort comprised 710 or so healthy bone marrow donors. All cohort members were sampled while nominally healthy, although unrecorded immune exposures were likely present. The donor tested CMV seropositive and was one of the 289 seropositive cohort members. A peripheral blood sample was collected from each donor, and TCR beta sequencing was performed on peripheral blood mononuclear cells. The Qiagen DNeasy Blood Extraction Kit was used to extract genomic DNA from the blood cell samples. Here V drops 4 bases and J drops 4 bases, and the junction holds 5 bases not matched to any gene. The CDR3, cysteine through phenylalanine, is 15 amino acids long. The retained sequence is limited to the CDR3, 45 bases, with the frame set at the first base. Per the germline V gene, SGHDT is the CDR1 and YYEEEE is the CDR2. General study outcomes and caveats: A later analysis found that HLA-associated TCR beta chains were more clonally expanded and had lower generation probabilities than equally common non-associated chains. An earlier analysis of 450 to 750 of the donors showed that most TCR beta V segments appeared in productive rearrangements either about 90% or about 30% of the time, which broadly matched IMGT annotations. A later analysis reported that several top co-occurrence clusters appeared linked to parvovirus B19, influenza, CMV and Epstein-Barr virus. Sequencing depth was assumed to be roughly uniform across donors in the presence/absence analyses, though that assumption may not hold. In vitro tests confirmed that a few of the cytomegalovirus-associated TCR beta chains recognize cytomegalovirus antigens. In a later analysis, the rate of TCR association differed among HLA loci, with DRB1 alleles having the most associated TCRs and HLA-C alleles having the fewest. Because HLA typing was missing for some donors at each locus, association tests included only the typed subset. The 87-base-pair reads could not distinguish some IMGT-functional V segments, including TRBV6-2 and TRBV6-3, so those segments were excluded. The classifier was reported to diagnose cytomegalovirus status with high specificity and sensitivity in both the original cohort and the validation cohort. It was suggested by the authors that the approach could potentially be generalized to other disease states and immunological phenotypes. For the cohort, immune exposure information was limited to CMV serostatus. A further reported finding was that TCR beta sequences accurately predicted the HLA-A and HLA-B alleles for most subjects in the first cohort. In this cohort, only TCR beta chains were sequenced, and detectable features were limited by the absence of alpha or paired-chain data. Because counts were too low, roughly 16 rarely observed V segments, including chromosome 9 orphons, were excluded from the earlier analysis of 587 of the donors. A later analysis found that most CMV-associated TCR beta chains appeared HLA-restricted, with HLA associations seemingly driven largely by CMV exposure. When HLA alleles, especially DR and DQ, strongly co-occurred, TCR associations were difficult to assign to individual alleles. A later analysis associated 16,951 TCR beta sequences with specific HLA alleles at a false discovery rate of 0.05. A total of 150 or so TCR beta chains were listed by the study as associated with cytomegalovirus. Correlated functional status among segregating V segments might reflect linkage disequilibrium, but an unknown experimental factor could not be ruled out. V-gene and J-gene trimming of TCR beta chains was associated with a missense DCLRE1C variant in a later genetic analysis, and the association was replicated in an independent cohort. A later genetic analysis reported fewer N-insertions in productive TCRs among donors in an Asian-associated ancestry cluster than the approximately 700-donor mean. Most TCR sequences were observed very rarely across donors, whereas some public TCRs were present in many individuals. A cluster of highly shared sequence variants was judged likely to be a technical artifact of the sequencing pipeline.

As to this clone: No antigen is known for it. Base-call qualities are not available, and no considerably larger clone is one nucleotide away.

Library prep was done by the immunoSEQ multiplex PCR assay. A mixture of 60 forward primers for TCR Vbeta segments and 13 reverse primers for TCR Jbeta segments was used in the multiplex PCR. The CDR3 region of rearranged TCR beta genes was amplified from genomic DNA by a multiplex PCR assay. The amplified TCR beta libraries were sequenced on the Illumina HiSeq System as 87-base-pair reads. The authors' pipeline ran thus. A later analysis counted approximately 76 million unique TCR beta chains across the roughly 700 repertoires, and 10 million to 12 million of these chains were shared by at least two donors. To remove PCR and sequencing errors, raw reads were error-corrected and collapsed into unique sequences using a nearest-neighbor algorithm that merged closely related sequences. Alignment of CDR3 sequences to IMGT reference sequences was used to assign V, D and J gene segments. For a sequence to be retained, a match of at least six nucleotides to both a V gene segment and a J gene segment was required. Rearrangements were classified as productive when the CDR3 lacked stop codons and remained in frame with V and J, and all other rearrangements were classified as non-productive. Following IMGT convention, CDR3 was defined as the stretch from the second conserved V-encoded cysteine to the conserved J-encoded phenylalanine. The earlier analysis of fewer than 750 of the donors excluded sequences that lacked an unambiguous match to a single V gene segment. In an earlier analysis of some 590 of the donors, V segments were called functional above 56.7% productive rearrangements and were called segregating when the between-donor standard deviation exceeded 5%. A statistical classification framework was built for diagnosing cytomegalovirus status from the catalog of TCR beta chain sequences. In a later analysis, TCR nucleotide sequences were compared against IMGT/GENE-DB human TR gene sequences so that V and J genes could be assigned. The TCRdist pipeline was used in a later analysis to assign CDR3 sequences and most-parsimonious VDJ recombination scenarios. In a later analysis, every TCR beta chain was defined by the combination of its CDR3 amino acid sequence and its V-gene family, and reads without a unique V-gene family were dropped. In a later analysis, fewer than 650 highly shared, low-generation-probability nucleotide sequences were removed to address suspected cross-contamination and a sequencing artifact. For each public chain, a later analysis derived a clonal expansion index from normalized ranks of inferred template counts within each repertoire. Generation probabilities in a later analysis came from a VDJ recombination model fitted to out-of-frame rearrangements, and those results were checked against IGoR. A later analysis scored TCR-TCR, TCR-HLA and TCR-CMV co-occurrence with hypergeometric tests, applying a repertoire-size bias correction to TCR pairs. False discovery rates were estimated in a later analysis by permuting HLA or CMV assignments 20 times. In a later analysis, co-occurring TCRs were grouped using DBSCAN, and TCRdist sequence similarity was added for clustering within HLA-allele-positive subsets. Repertoires with fewer than 30,000 or more than 120,000 public chains were left out of co-occurrence clustering, as were a handful of repertoires with anomalous nucleotide sharing. Not all clones reach the TCRdb copy of this immuneACCESS table, which keeps in-frame sequences only. Checked studies attribute under half of the gap to unresolved V genes and leave the rest unexplained. V, J and clone size are taken as reported in that table, and D and trimming were inferred from the DNA itself. The sample table shows approximately 170,000 clones, and approximately 80% are seen once. The biggest ten clones account for approximately 2.9% of the sample.

Specimen: PBMCs. The chain employs TRBV5-6 and TRBJ2-6, with 7 central nucleotides matching TRBD1. This TCR was recovered from a middle-aged woman in good health and CMV-seropositive. The encoded CDR3 is CASSRQGAGANVLTF. The nucleotide sequence is given as TGTGCCAGCAGCCGACAGGGAGCAGGGGCCAACGTCCTGACTTTC.